This T cell receptor (beta chain) derives from a study of identical twins. The table lists this clonotype with many counts. Antigen unknown. A junction boundary mismatches the germline segment, possibly from a read error. TCRdb recomputed calls from the 5' RACE reads with MiXCR, one row per CDR3 protein. The sample has 550,000 to 700,000 distinct CDR3 sequences, more than 9% seen once. Findings and caveats of the study: Cord blood beta clonotypes that were abundant carried fewer insertions, and memory repertoires showed no such trend.

Germline-derived CDR1 and CDR2 are SSHAT and FNYEAQ (reference sequence). The CDR3 has 14 amino acids. Separately, the same data were catalogued under a study of yellow fever vaccine responses in identical twins.

This TCR derives from a woman under 30 in good health. The sequencing sample was made of PBMCs. The chain links TRBV7-7 to TRBJ2-7; D gene uncertain. Written as DNA, the CDR3 is TGTGCTAGCAGCCCAAGCGCGGCCTCCTACGAGCAGTACTTC. This translates into CASSPSAASYEQYF.